The 26 T cell receptor beta chains in this list originate from one sample, sequenced in a study of OX40 agonist ivuxolimab in advanced cancers. The library was prepared using the immunoSEQ multiplex PCR assay. TCRdb re-hosts the immuneACCESS table, in-frame sequences only. Its copies lack some clones; in the studies checked, an unresolved V gene accounts for under half of them, and the cause for the rest is not known. Across this sample there are approximately 80,000 clones, with more than 70% seen only once. The top ten clonotypes cover roughly 0.17% of the sample. Material: CD4+ or CD8+ T cells sorted from blood, obtained in a trial of the OX40 agonist ivuxolimab. The receptors were sampled from an adult with an advanced solid tumor such as melanoma, head and neck, liver or kidney cancer.

This clone was seen more than once but under ten times. This chain links TRBV6-6 with TRBJ2-1; maybe TRBD2 (5 bases). Trimming left V 2 bases short and J 10 bases short, with 15 bases between. The CDR3 sequence is 14 residues long. In germline, CDR1 is MNHNY, CDR2 SVGAGI (reference sequence). The chain's CDR3 is CASSYPPSGKEQFF. CDR3 in DNA: TGTGCCAGCAGTTACCCCCCTTCGGGGAAAGAGCAGTTCTTC.

V gene TRBV25-1 combines with J gene TRBJ2-3; TRBD2 is a possible D gene (8 bases). The CDR3 is made up of 16 amino acids. Trimming removed 5 bases at V and 6 bases at J, with 21 bases between. Germline V gene data show CDR1 as MGHDK and CDR2 as SYGVNS. The CDR3 region is CASSPLGRGLEDTQYF. As DNA, the CDR3 is TGTGCCAGCAGTCCCCTCGGGAGGGGGCTGGAGGATACGCAGTATTTT.

The rearrangement links TRBV7-9 to TRBJ1-5; 7 positions match TRBD1. After removal of 2 bases from V and 2 bases from J, the junction contained 6 bases not matched to a gene. CDR1 and CDR2 from the germline V gene are SEHNR and FQNEAQ (reference sequence). The CDR3 is made up of 16 amino acids. The CDR3: CASSLQGGTGNQPQHF. The CDR3 DNA sequence: TGTGCCAGCAGCTTACAGGGGGGAACGGGCAATCAGCCCCAGCATTTT.

The V and J genes are TRBV19 and TRBJ1-2; tentative D call: TRBD1 (6 bases). The germline CDR1 and CDR2 sequences are LNHDA and SQIVND (reference sequence). V was shortened by 6 bases and J by 6 bases, with 26 bases between the two germline ends. There are 17 residues in the CDR3. The CDR3 DNA reads TGTGCCAGTAGCCCTACGGGGCGGGGGGCAGTTGGGGATGGCTACACCTTC. It codes for CASSPTGRGAVGDGYTF.

V gene TRBV5-1 combines with J gene TRBJ1-2; 10 bases agree with TRBD1. The germline gives CDR1 SGHRS, CDR2 YFSETQ. This CDR3 is 16 amino acids long. J gave up 4 bases and V 0 bases, and 6 bases lay outside the gene matches. The CDR3 loop is CASSLEPGQGTYGYTF. The CDR3 nucleotides are TGCGCCAGCAGCTTGGAGCCGGGACAGGGGACCTATGGCTACACCTTC. The full variable domain, its missing parts supplied by reference TRBV5-1 and TRBJ1-2, is KAGVTQTPRYLIKTRGQQVTLSCSPISGHRSVSWYQQTPGQGLQFLFEYFSETQRNKGNFPGRFSGRQFSNSRSEMNVSTLELGDSALYLCASSLEPGQGTYGYTFGSGTRLTVV.

The rearrangement joins TRBV9 to TRBJ1-1; 7 nucleotides match TRBD1. V lost 0 bases to trimming and J lost 7 bases; unmatched junction nucleotides: 9. Per the germline V gene, CDR1 is SGDLS and CDR2 is YYNGEE. CDR3 length: 15 amino acids. Written as DNA, the CDR3 is TGTGCCAGCAGCGTAGGGGGCCTTAGGGACAGTGAAGCTTTCTTT. This gives the protein CASSVGGLRDSEAFF.

The chain couples TRBV6-1 to TRBJ2-1, with 11 bases fitting TRBD2. Germline CDR1 is MNHNS and CDR2 is SASEGT. The CDR3 contains 16 residues. The trim removed 4 bases at V and 8 bases at J, leaving 10 bases unmatched. The CDR3 bases are TGTGCCAGCAGTGCCATGACTAGCGGGGTTAGATATGAGCAGTTCTTC. Encoded protein: CASSAMTSGVRYEQFF.

The rearrangement joins TRBV5-1 to TRBJ2-7; TRBD1 might be the D (6 bases). The CDR3 has 14 amino acids. V was clipped by 3 bases and J by 0 bases, with 10 bases between them. Germline-derived CDR1 and CDR2 are SGHRS and YFSETQ. The CDR3 loop reads CASSSATGSYEQYF. The CDR3 coding sequence is TGCGCCAGCAGCTCAGCGACAGGCTCCTACGAGCAGTACTTC.

This clone was recorded a few times. Here the CDR3 reads CASRSWDSSNQPQHF. For the CDR3, the DNA is TGTGCCAGCAGGTCCTGGGACAGTAGCAATCAGCCCCAGCATTTT. V is TRBV28 and J is TRBJ1-5; 7 bases map to TRBD1. Germline CDR1 reads MDHEN; CDR2 reads SYDVKM. The length of the CDR3 is 15 residues. V lost 6 bases and J lost 0; bases outside the gene matches: 5.

The gene calls are TRBV10-3 and TRBJ2-3; 8 nucleotides align to TRBD2. The CDR3 contains 16 residues. The germline gives CDR1 ENHRY, CDR2 SYGVKD. V dropped 4 bases and J dropped 2; count of bases not matched to a gene: 8. CDR3 sequence (DNA): TGTGCCATCAGTGGATCAGCGGGAGTTGACACAGATACGCAGTATTTT. It yields the protein CAISGSAGVDTDTQYF.

This chain joins TRBV6-1 and TRBJ2-7; 7 bases match TRBD2. The CDR3 contains 15 residues. The junction had 5 bases not matched to a gene; V was cut back by 2 bases and J by 1 base. The germline V gene encodes CDR1 MNHNS and CDR2 SASEGT. The CDR3 bases are TGTGCCAGCAGTGAACAGTGGGGAGGGTCCTACGAGCAGTACTTC. Protein product: CASSEQWGGSYEQYF.

The table lists this clone with a few counts. This chain uses TRBV5-1 with TRBJ2-1; D perhaps matches TRBD2 (6 bases). This CDR3 spans 14 amino acids. The germline V gene has CDR1 SGHRS and CDR2 YFSETQ. Between the trimmed V and J ends, which lost 4 bases and 1 base, there was a span of 9 bases. CDR3 region: CASSQSGSYNEQFF. The CDR3 DNA follows: TGCGCCAGCAGCCAGAGCGGGTCCTACAATGAGCAGTTCTTC.

The gene calls are TRBV9 and TRBJ2-1, with D tentatively TRBD1 or TRBD2 (7 bases each). Trimming stripped 0 bases from V and 4 bases from J, with 14 bases between. CDR3 length: 16 amino acids. From germline, CDR1 is SGDLS and CDR2 YYNGEE. This CDR3 reads CASSVGSGTVYNEQFF. For the CDR3, the DNA is TGTGCCAGCAGCGTAGGAAGCGGGACAGTTTACAATGAGCAGTTCTTC.

The chain links TRBV6-4 to TRBJ2-3; TRBD2 agrees at 11 bases. The length of the CDR3 is 15 residues. The junction had 4 bases not matched to a gene; V was cut back by 5 bases and J by 3 bases. Germline CDR1 and CDR2: MRHNA and SNTAGT. The CDR3 region has the DNA TGTGCCAGCAGTCCCTTAGCGGGAGGGACAGATACGCAGTATTTT. This sequence encodes CASSPLAGGTDTQYF.

The rearrangement joins TRBV5-6 to TRBJ2-2; TRBD1 aligns across 8 bases. The germline gives CDR1 SGHDT, CDR2 YYEEEE. The CDR3 consists of 16 residues. The V and J ends lost 4 bases and 4 bases, in that order; junction bases with no gene match: 9. The CDR3 here is CASSPLRDRSTGELFF. The DNA of the CDR3 is TGTGCCAGCAGCCCACTCCGGGACAGGTCCACCGGGGAGCTGTTTTTT. Together with reference TRBV5-6 and TRBJ2-2, the CDR3 gives the full variable domain: DAGVTQSPTHLIKTRGQQVTLRCSPKSGHDTVSWYQQALGQGPQFIFQYYEEEERQRGNFPDRFSGHQFPNYSSELNVNALLLGDSALYLCASSPLRDRSTGELFFGEGSRLTVL.

The chain is built from TRBV19 and TRBJ1-1; 12 positions match TRBD1. CDR1 is LNHDA, CDR2 SQIVND, per germline (reference sequence). The CDR3 loop spans 18 amino acids. With V trimmed by 7 bases and J by 4 bases, 16 bases remained unmatched. The CDR3 DNA is TGTGCCAGTACTTTCTTTTCGGGACAGGGGGCATCGGGCACTGAAGCTTTCTTT. Protein: CASTFFSGQGASGTEAFF.

The chain links TRBV15 to TRBJ2-2, with 11 bases matching TRBD1. This CDR3 has 18 amino acids. V shed 0 bases and J 7 bases; nucleotides not matched to a gene: 10. In germline, CDR1 is LNHNV, CDR2 YYDKDF (reference sequence). Written as DNA, the CDR3 is TGTGCCACCAGCAGAGATAAGGAGGACAGGGGGCGCAGCGGGGAGCTGTTTTTT. Its translation: CATSRDKEDRGRSGELFF. Full variable domain (outside the CDR3, taken from reference TRBV15 and TRBJ2-2): DAMVIQNPRYQVTQFGKPVTLSCSQTLNHNVMYWYQQKSSQAPKLLFHYYDKDFNNEADTPDNFQSRRPNTSFCFLDIRSPGLGDTAMYLCATSRDKEDRGRSGELFFGEGSRLTVL.

The chain carries TRBV4-1 and TRBJ1-4; perhaps TRBD1 as D (5 bases). V shed 3 bases and J shed 7 bases, with 9 bases lying between them. Germline CDR1 is MGHRA and CDR2 is YSYEKL. This CDR3 is built from 13 residues. The CDR3 coding sequence is TGCGCCAGCAGCCAGGGGCTGGGTGAAAAACTGTTTTTT. Translation gives CASSQGLGEKLFF.

This rearrangement joins TRBV30 to TRBJ2-7; 9 positions match TRBD1. CDR3 length: 14 residues. Germline CDR1 and CDR2: GTSNPN and SVGIG (reference sequence). Germline trimming cut 3 bases from V and 6 bases from J; bases unmatched to any gene: 9. This CDR3 is CAWRRPGQGSEQYF. The DNA of the CDR3 is TGTGCCTGGAGACGACCGGGACAGGGAAGCGAGCAGTACTTC. The variable domain in full, completed from reference TRBV30 and TRBJ2-7, reads SQTIHQWPATLVQPVGSPLSLECTVEGTSNPNLYWYRQAAGRGLQLLFYSVGIGQISSEVPQNLSASRPQDRQFILSSKKLLLSDSGFYLCAWRRPGQGSEQYFGPGTRLTVT.

This chain links TRBV11-2 with TRBJ2-4; possibly TRBD2 for D (5 bases). Germline assignment: CDR1 SGHAT and CDR2 FQNNGV. The CDR3 runs to 12 residues. The V and J ends lost 2 bases and 11 bases respectively, with 10 bases between them. The CDR3 coding sequence is TGTGCCAGCAGCTTAAACGGGGTCTTTCAGTACTTC. Protein: CASSLNGVFQYF. The full variable domain, its missing parts supplied by reference TRBV11-2 and TRBJ2-4, is EAGVAQSPRYKIIEKRQSVAFWCNPISGHATLYWYQQILGQGPKLLIQFQNNGVVDDSQLPKDRFSAERLKGVDSTLKIQPAKLEDSAVYLCASSLNGVFQYFGAGTRLSVL.

This chain connects TRBV4-1 to TRBJ1-1; D is ambiguous. Germline CDR1 and CDR2: MGHRA and YSYEKL. Trimming cost V 4 bases and J 5 bases, with 11 bases left between them. This CDR3 has 13 residues. The CDR3 loop is CASSPPLLTEAFF. In nucleotides, the CDR3 is TGCGCCAGCAGCCCCCCCTTGTTGACTGAAGCTTTCTTT.

The chain uses TRBV5-8 and TRBJ1-5, with D uncertain. Trimming removed 0 bases at V and 3 bases at J, with 4 bases between. Germline lookup yields CDR1 SGHTS and CDR2 YDEGEE. The CDR3 runs 13 residues. The CDR3 protein is CASSLGPNQPQHF. CDR3 DNA: TGTGCCAGCAGCTTGGGCCCCAATCAGCCCCAGCATTTT.

J is TRBJ2-6 and V is TRBV5-4; no firm D call. V shed 0 bases and J shed 0 bases, with 4 bases lying between them. This CDR3 has 15 residues. The V gene's germline CDR1 is SGHNT and CDR2 YYREEE (reference sequence). CDR3 sequence (DNA): TGTGCCAGCAGCTTGGACCTCTCTGGGGCCAACGTCCTGACTTTC. It encodes CASSLDLSGANVLTF.

This rearrangement joins TRBV18 to TRBJ2-6; 8 bases map to TRBD1. Trimming cost V 2 bases and J 5 bases; bases outside gene matches: 2. The CDR3 has 15 residues. Germline V lookup: CDR1 KGHSH, CDR2 LQKENI. The CDR3 loop reads CASSPGQGRANVLTF. The CDR3, as DNA: TGTGCCAGCTCACCAGGACAGGGCCGGGCCAACGTCCTGACTTTC.

The V gene is TRBV5-1, the J gene TRBJ1-2, with 8 positions matching TRBD1. Germline trimming cut 1 base from V and 4 bases from J; bases unmatched to any gene: 6. This CDR3 spans 15 amino acids. From germline, CDR1 is SGHRS and CDR2 YFSETQ. This CDR3 reads CASSLTVGQGYGYTF. CDR3 DNA sequence: TGCGCCAGCAGCTTGACTGTTGGACAGGGCTATGGCTACACCTTC.

This clone has just one count. V is TRBV4-2 and J is TRBJ2-7; 9 nucleotides align to TRBD2. The CDR3 contains 17 residues. The junction had 7 bases not matched to a gene; V was cut back by 0 bases and J by 1 base. Germline lookup yields CDR1 LGHNA and CDR2 YNFKEQ. The CDR3 DNA reads TGTGCCAGCAGCCAAGATCGGTCTAGCGGGGTGTCCTACGAGCAGTACTTC. Translating gives CASSQDRSSGVSYEQYF.